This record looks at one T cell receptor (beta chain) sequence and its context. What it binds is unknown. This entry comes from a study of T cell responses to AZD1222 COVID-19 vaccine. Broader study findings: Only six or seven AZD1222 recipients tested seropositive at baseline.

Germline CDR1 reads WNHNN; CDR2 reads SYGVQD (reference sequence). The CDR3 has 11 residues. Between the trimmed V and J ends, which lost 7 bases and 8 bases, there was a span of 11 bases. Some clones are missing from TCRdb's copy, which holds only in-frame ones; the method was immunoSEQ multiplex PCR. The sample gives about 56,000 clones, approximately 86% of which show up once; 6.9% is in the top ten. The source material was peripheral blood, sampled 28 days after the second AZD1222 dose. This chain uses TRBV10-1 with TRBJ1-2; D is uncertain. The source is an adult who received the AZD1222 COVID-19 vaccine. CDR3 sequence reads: CASNRSKGYTF. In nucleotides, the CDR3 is TGCGCCAGCAATCGATCTAAGGGCTACACCTTC.